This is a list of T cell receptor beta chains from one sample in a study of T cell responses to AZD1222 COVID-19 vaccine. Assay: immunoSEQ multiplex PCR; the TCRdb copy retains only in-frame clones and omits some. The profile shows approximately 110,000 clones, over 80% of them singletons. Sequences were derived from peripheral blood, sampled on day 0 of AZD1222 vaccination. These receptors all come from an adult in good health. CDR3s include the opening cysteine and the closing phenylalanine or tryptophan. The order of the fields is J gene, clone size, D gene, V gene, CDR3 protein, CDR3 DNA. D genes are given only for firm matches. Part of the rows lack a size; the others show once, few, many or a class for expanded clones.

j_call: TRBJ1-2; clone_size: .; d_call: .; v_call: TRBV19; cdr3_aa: CASSILGTYGYTF; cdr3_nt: TGTGCCAGTAGTATTCTAGGGACTTATGGCTACACCTTC
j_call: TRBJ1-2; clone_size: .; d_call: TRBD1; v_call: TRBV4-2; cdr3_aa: CASSPGGTQGSSRGARGPYGYTF; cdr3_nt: TGTGCCAGCAGCCCTGGGGGGACACAGGGGAGCTCACGAGGGGCAAGGGGCCCTTATGGCTACACCTTC
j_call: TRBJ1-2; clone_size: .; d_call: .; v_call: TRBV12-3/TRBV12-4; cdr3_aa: CASSLWGYGYTF; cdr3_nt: TGTGCCAGCAGTTTATGGGGGTATGGCTACACCTTC
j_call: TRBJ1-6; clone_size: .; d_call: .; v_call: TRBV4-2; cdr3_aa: CASSQEAFSPLHF; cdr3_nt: TGTGCCAGCAGCCAAGAGGCGTTTTCACCCCTCCACTTT
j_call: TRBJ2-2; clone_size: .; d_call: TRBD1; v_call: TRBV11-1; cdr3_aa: CASSWPRTGDTGELFF; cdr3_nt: TGTGCCAGCAGCTGGCCCCGGACAGGGGACACCGGGGAGCTGTTTTTT
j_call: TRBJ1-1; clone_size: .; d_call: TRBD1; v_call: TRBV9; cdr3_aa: CASSYLGQGTGTEAFF; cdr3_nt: TGTGCCAGCAGCTACCTGGGACAGGGAACGGGGACTGAAGCTTTCTTT
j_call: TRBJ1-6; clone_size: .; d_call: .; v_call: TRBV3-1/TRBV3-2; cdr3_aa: CASSQRWGSNSPLHF; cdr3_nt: TGTGCCAGCAGCCAAAGGTGGGGGAGTAATTCACCCCTCCACTTT
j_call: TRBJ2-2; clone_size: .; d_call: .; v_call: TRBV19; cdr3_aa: CASSVPTDTGELFF; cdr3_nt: TGTGCCAGTAGTGTACCGACAGACACCGGGGAGCTGTTTTTT
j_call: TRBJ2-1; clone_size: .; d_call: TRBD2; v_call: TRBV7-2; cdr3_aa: CASSPAGGPRLSEQFF; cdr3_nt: TGTGCCAGCAGTCCAGCGGGGGGCCCCCGTTTAAGTGAGCAGTTCTTC
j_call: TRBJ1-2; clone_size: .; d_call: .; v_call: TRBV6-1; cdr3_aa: CASSEDVRGSYGYTF; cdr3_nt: TGTGCCAGCAGTGAGGACGTGAGGGGGTCCTATGGCTACACCTTC
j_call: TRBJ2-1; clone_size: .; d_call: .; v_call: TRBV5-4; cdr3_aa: CASSLNLGGGLVNEQFF; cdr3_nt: TGTGCCAGCAGCTTGAATTTGGGAGGGGGGCTGGTCAATGAGCAGTTCTTC
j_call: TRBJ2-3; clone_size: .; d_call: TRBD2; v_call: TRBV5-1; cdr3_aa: CASGERGGLDTQYF; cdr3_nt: TGCGCCAGCGGCGAGCGGGGGGGTTTGGATACGCAGTATTTT
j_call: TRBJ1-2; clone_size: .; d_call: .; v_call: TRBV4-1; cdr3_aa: CASSQGGGSNYGYTF; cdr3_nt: TGCGCCAGCAGCCAAGGCGGCGGATCCAACTATGGCTACACCTTC
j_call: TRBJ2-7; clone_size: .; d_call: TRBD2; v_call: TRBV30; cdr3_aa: CALRLAGVYEQYF; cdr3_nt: TGTGCCCTCAGACTAGCGGGGGTTTACGAGCAGTACTTC
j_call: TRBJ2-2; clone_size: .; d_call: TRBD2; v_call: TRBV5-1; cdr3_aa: CASSRTSGGARGELFF; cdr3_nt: TGCGCCAGCAGCCGGACTAGCGGGGGGGCCAGAGGGGAGCTGTTTTTT
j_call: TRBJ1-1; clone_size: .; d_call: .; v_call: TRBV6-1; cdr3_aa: CASSAGHGWGLNTEAFF; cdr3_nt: TGTGCCAGCAGTGCGGGGCACGGCTGGGGACTTAACACTGAAGCTTTCTTT
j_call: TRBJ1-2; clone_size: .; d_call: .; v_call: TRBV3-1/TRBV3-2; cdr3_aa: CASSQVQDYGYTF; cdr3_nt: TGTGCCAGCAGCCAAGTACAGGATTATGGCTACACCTTC
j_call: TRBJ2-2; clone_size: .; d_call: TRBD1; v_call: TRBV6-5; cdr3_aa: CASRGQGLLTGELFF; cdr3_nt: TGTGCCAGCAGAGGACAGGGGCTACTCACCGGGGAGCTGTTTTTT
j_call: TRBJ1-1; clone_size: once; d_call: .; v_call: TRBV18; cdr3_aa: CASSPYMNTEAFF; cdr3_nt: TGTGCCAGCTCACCTTACATGAACACTGAAGCTTTCTTT
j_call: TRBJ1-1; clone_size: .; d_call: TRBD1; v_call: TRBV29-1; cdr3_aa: CSVKGAGGFVEAFF; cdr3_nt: TGCAGCGTAAAGGGGGCAGGGGGCTTCGTTGAAGCTTTCTTT
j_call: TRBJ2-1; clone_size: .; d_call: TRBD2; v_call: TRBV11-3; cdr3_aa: CASSARGLAGDNEQFF; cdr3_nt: TGTGCCAGCAGCGCCCGTGGGCTAGCGGGGGACAATGAGCAGTTCTTC
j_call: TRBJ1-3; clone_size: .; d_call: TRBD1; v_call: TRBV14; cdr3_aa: CASNYYTGVAGNTIYF; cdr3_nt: TGTGCCAGCAACTACTATACAGGGGTGGCTGGAAACACCATATATTTT
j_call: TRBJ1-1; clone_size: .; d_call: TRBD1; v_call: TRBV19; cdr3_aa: CASSIGQGANTEAFF; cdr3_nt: TGTGCCAGTAGTATAGGACAGGGAGCAAACACTGAAGCTTTCTTT
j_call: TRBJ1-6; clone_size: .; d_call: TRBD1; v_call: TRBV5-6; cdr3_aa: CASSLGDRGDSPLHF; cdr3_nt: TGTGCCAGCAGCTTGGGGGACAGGGGAGATTCACCCCTCCACTTT
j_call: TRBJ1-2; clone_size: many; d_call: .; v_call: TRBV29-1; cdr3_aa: CSVEDLRGGGGYGYTF; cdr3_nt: TGCAGCGTTGAAGATCTGCGAGGAGGCGGAGGCTATGGCTACACCTTC
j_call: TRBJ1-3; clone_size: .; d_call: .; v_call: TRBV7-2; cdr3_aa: CASSSRTVTSGNTIYF; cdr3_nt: TGTGCCAGCAGCTCCCGGACGGTAACCTCTGGAAACACCATATATTTT
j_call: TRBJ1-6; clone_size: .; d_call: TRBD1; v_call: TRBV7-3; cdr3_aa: CASSNTGGGSPLHF; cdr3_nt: TGTGCCAGCAGCAACACAGGGGGCGGTTCACCCCTCCACTTT
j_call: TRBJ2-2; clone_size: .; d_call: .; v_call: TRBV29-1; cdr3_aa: CSVEAGPGGLFF; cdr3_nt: TGCAGCGTTGAGGCAGGGCCCGGTGGACTGTTTTTT
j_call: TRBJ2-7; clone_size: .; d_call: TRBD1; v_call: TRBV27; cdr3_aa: CASSAWTGEQQYF; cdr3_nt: TGTGCCAGCAGTGCCTGGACAGGGGAGCAGCAGTACTTC
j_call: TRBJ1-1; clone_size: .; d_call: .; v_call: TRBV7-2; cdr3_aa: CASSLGLANTEAFF; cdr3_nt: TGTGCCAGCAGCTTAGGGCTGGCGAACACTGAAGCTTTCTTT
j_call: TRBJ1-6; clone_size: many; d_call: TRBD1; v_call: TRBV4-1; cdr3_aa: CASSQGQGRSNSPLHF; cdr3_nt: TGCGCCAGCAGCCAAGGACAGGGGAGAAGTAATTCACCCCTCCACTTT
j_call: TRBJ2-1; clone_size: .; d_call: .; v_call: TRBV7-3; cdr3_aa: CASSLAQLGNEQFF; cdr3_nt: TGTGCCAGCAGCCTTGCCCAGCTAGGCAATGAGCAGTTCTTC
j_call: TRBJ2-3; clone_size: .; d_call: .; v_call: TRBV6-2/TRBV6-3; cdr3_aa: CASSWRSTDTQYF; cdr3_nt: TGTGCCAGCAGTTGGCGTAGCACAGATACGCAGTATTTT
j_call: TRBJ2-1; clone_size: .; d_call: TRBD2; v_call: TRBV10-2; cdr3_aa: CASGSGGARLNEQFF; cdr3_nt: TGCGCCAGCGGTAGCGGGGGGGCCCGATTGAATGAGCAGTTCTTC
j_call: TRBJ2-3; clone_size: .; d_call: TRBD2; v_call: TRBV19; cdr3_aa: CASSSLAGVRTDTQYF; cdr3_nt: TGTGCCAGTAGTTCCCTAGCGGGGGTACGCACAGATACGCAGTATTTT
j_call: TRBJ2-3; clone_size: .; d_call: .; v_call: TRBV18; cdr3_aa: CASSPPTNTDTQYF; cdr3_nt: TGTGCCAGCTCACCACCAACTAACACAGATACGCAGTATTTT
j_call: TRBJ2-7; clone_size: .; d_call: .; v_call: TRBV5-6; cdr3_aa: CASSLVTSSRENYEQYF; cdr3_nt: TGTGCCAGCAGCTTGGTCACCTCATCCAGGGAGAACTACGAGCAGTACTTC
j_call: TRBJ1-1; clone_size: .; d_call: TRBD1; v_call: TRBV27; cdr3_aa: CASAYRGGNTEAFF; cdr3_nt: TGTGCCAGCGCATACAGGGGAGGGAACACTGAAGCTTTCTTT
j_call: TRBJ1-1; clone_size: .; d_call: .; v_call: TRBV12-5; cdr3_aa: CASGFEGVGNTEAFF; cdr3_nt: TGTGCTAGTGGTTTCGAAGGGGTGGGGAACACTGAAGCTTTCTTT
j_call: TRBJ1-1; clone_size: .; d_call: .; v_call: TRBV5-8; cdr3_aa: CASSLGVGGRDTEAFF; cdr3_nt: TGTGCCAGCAGCTTGGGAGTGGGGGGGCGAGACACTGAAGCTTTCTTT
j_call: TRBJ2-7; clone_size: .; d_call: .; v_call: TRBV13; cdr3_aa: CASSLMGAGSYEQYF; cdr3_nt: TGTGCCAGCAGCTTGATGGGGGCGGGCTCCTACGAGCAGTACTTC
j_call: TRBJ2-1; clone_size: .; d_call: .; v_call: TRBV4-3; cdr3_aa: CASSQDPPGLSSYNEQFF; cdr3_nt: TGCGCCAGCAGCCAAGATCCCCCTGGCCTTAGCTCCTACAATGAGCAGTTCTTC
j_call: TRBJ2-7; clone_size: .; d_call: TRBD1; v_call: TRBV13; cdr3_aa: CASSGEGQGAGEQYF; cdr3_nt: TGTGCCAGCAGCGGGGAGGGACAGGGGGCCGGGGAGCAGTACTTC
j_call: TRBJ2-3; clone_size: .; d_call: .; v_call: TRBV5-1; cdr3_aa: CASRTGLVPSTDTQYF; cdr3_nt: TGCGCCAGCAGAACAGGGCTAGTCCCTAGCACAGATACGCAGTATTTT
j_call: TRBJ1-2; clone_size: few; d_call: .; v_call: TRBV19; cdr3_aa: CASSIEGSYGYTF; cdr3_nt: TGTGCCAGTAGTATAGAGGGGAGCTATGGCTACACCTTC
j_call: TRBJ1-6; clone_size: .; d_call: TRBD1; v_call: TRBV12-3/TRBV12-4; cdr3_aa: CASSRTGFSPLHF; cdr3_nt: TGTGCCAGCAGCCGGACAGGTTTCTCACCCCTCCACTTT
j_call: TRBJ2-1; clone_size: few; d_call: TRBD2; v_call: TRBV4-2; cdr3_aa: CASSHSSGGAYEQFF; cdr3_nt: TGTGCCAGCAGCCACTCTAGCGGGGGGGCCTATGAGCAGTTCTTC
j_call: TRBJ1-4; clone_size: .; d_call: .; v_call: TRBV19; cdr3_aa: CASSGTPNEKLFF; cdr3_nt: TGTGCCAGCTCCGGGACACCTAATGAAAAACTGTTTTTT
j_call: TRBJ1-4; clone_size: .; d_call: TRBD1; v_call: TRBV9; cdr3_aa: CASSGGQSFNEKLFF; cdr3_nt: TGTGCCAGCAGCGGGGGACAGTCGTTTAATGAAAAACTGTTTTTT
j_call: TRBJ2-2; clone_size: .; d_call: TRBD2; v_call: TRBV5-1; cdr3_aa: CASSSPTSGDFTGELFF; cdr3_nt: TGCGCCAGCAGCTCCCCTACTAGCGGGGATTTCACCGGGGAGCTGTTTTTT
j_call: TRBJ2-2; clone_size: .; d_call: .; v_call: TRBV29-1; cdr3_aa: CSVVVGGQGTGELFF; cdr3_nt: TGCAGCGTTGTGGTCGGGGGGCAGGGCACCGGGGAGCTGTTTTTT
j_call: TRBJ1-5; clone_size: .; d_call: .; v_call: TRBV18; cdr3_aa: CASSPGVNQPQHF; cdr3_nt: TGTGCCAGCTCACCGGGGGTCAATCAGCCCCAGCATTTT
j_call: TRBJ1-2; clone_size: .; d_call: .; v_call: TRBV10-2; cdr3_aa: CASSSGPRDYGYTF; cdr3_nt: TGCGCCAGCAGTTCGGGCCCGAGGGACTATGGCTACACCTTC
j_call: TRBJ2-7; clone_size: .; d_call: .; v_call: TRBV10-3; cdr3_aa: CASEEYRESHEQYF; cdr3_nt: TGTGCCAGCGAAGAGTACAGGGAGAGCCACGAGCAGTACTTC
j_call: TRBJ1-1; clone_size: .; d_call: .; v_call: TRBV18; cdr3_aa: CASSPISENTEAFF; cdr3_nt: TGTGCCAGCTCACCTATTTCGGAGAACACTGAAGCTTTCTTT